This TCR beta chain was recorded in a study of blood T cell repertoires in COVID-19. Turning to the study itself: The cDNA or gDNA used as material had been derived from T cells, B-cell-depleted T cells, or PBMCs.

Some clones are missing from TCRdb's copy, which holds only in-frame ones; the method was immunoSEQ multiplex PCR. The table has some 170,000 clones, about 86% seen once. V dropped 0 bases and J dropped 4; count of bases not matched to a gene: 8. This CDR3 region has 18 residues. Germline loops: CDR1 KGHSH, CDR2 LQKENI. The sequenced sample consisted of peripheral blood. The genes are TRBV18 and TRBJ2-2; 10 bases fit TRBD1. The TCR was taken from a woman over 75 with acute or convalescent COVID-19. The CDR3 nucleotides read TGTGCCAGCTCACCACCGAGATCGGGACAGGGGATCACCGGGGAGCTGTTTTTT. Protein sequence: CASSPPRSGQGITGELFF.